This TCR beta chain is drawn from a study of cytomegalovirus exposure and HLA in healthy donors. There are 12 residues in the CDR3. Trimming took 1 base from V and 12 from J, leaving 13 bases between them. The V gene's germline CDR1 is SQVTM and CDR2 ANQGSEA. At sampling all donors were nominally healthy, likely with unrecorded immune exposures. 60 Vbeta and 13 Jbeta primers were used in PCR. Clones were read by immunoSEQ multiplex PCR, and TCRdb kept only the in-frame ones, dropping some. The sample lists some 190,000 clones, 80% to 90% occurring once. Sequenced material: PBMCs. The clonotype was recovered from a man aged 40-50 years in good health and CMV-seropositive. This chain connects TRBV29-1 to TRBJ2-1; unclear D gene. The CDR3 coding sequence is TGCAGCGTTGAAGGCGATACCGTTGGGCAGTTCTTC. As protein: CSVEGDTVGQFF.